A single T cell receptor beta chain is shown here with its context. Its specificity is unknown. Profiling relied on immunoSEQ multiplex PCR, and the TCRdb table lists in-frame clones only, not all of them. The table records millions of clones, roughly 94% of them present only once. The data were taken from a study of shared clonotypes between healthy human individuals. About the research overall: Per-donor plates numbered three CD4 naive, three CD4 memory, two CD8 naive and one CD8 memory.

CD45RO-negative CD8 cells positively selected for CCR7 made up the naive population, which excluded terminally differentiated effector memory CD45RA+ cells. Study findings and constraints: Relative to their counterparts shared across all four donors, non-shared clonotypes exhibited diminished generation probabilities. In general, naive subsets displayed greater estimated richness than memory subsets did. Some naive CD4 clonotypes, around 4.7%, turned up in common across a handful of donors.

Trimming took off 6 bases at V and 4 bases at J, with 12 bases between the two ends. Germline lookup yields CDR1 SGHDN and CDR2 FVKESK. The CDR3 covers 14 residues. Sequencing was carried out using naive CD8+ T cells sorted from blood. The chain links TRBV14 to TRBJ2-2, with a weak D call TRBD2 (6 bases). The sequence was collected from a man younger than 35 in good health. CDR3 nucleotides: TGTGCCAGCAGACCAACCGGGGGCACCGGGGAGCTGTTTTTT. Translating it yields CASRPTGGTGELFF.